This T cell receptor (beta chain) was sequenced for a study of T cell responses to AZD1222 COVID-19 vaccine (dated by TCRdb to the early 2020s). About the full investigation: AZD1222 recipients with second doses at about 4 weeks or about 12 weeks were pooled, because spike-specific TCR depth and breadth did not differ between schedules. TCR sequencing was performed for about 240 trial participants, of whom 207 were given two doses of AZD1222 and around 25 were given two doses of MenACWY control vaccine. Enrollment into the trials was organized by age into subgroups of 18-55, 56-69 and 70-plus years, and those subgroups contained roughly 160, 29 and 62 TCR-sequenced participants, respectively. The paper's findings and limits, for the study overall: Vaccine-associated CD4 TCRs spanned the whole spike protein, with dominant responses in regions 160-218 and 743-854. No day 14 peak-response samples were available, so repertoires were characterized only after the peak T cell response. Participants were mostly white British and included more females than males, and it was suggested by the authors that clonal diversity may have been underestimated. In the small 56-69-year group, the increase in depth fell short of significance, most likely because of low power. Nearly half of unique spike-specific TCRs reportedly recognized epitopes outside regions mutated in the B.1.351 and B.1.1.7 variants. Conclusions about previously exposed vaccinees are limited, since just a handful of AZD1222 recipients were seropositive for SARS-CoV-2 at baseline. Spike-specific TCR breadth and depth rose significantly after two AZD1222 doses compared with day 0 and with MenACWY recipients.

The germline V gene (reference sequence) supplies CDR1 LNHDA and CDR2 SQIVND. The CDR3, from cysteine to phenylalanine, totals 12 residues. The DNA shown is the 36-base CDR3, in frame from base 1. Relative to germline, V is 4 bases shorter and J is 3 bases shorter, with 7 bases between their ends. The CDR3 regions of human TCRbeta chains were analyzed by immunosequencing. The source study handled its data this way. TCRs in the repertoires were compared against a reference library of SARS-CoV-2-specific TCRs that had been generated with the MIRA antigen-specificity platform. Breadth was defined as the fraction of unique TCRs that were SARS-CoV-2-associated. Depth was defined as the fraction of total T cells that were SARS-CoV-2-associated. Using the MIRA data, each spike-specific TCR was assigned both to the spike region to which the TCR was reactive and to a CD4 or CD8 class. Log10-transformed breadth and depth values were compared by one-way ANOVA with Sidak's multiple comparisons tests. TCRdb's version of the immuneACCESS table is confined to in-frame rearrangements and falls short of the full clone set. An unresolved V gene accounts for under half of the shortfall where checked; the remainder is of unknown origin. The V and J calls and clone size come from that table; D and trimming were worked out from the DNA. The table for this sample lists a few hundred thousand clones; 90% to 95% of them were counted only once. Around 0.5% of the sample lies in the top ten.

On this clone itself: Its cognate antigen has yet to be identified. No much larger clonotype is one base removed from it; base qualities were not supplied.

The sample's time point label, decoded: baseline before first vaccination. Samples from vaccinated people were obtained from the UK trials COV001 and COV002, which included a single-blind randomized controlled phase 2/3 trial of AZD1222 (ChAdOx1 nCoV-19) in healthy adults. For TCRbeta chain sequencing, PBMC samples were collected from trial participants at day 0 and at day 28 after the second dose. The origin of this receptor is an adult in good health. Sequencing was performed on peripheral blood, taken on day 0 of AZD1222 vaccination. The chain was built from TRBV19 and TRBJ2-7, with TRBD1 perhaps the D gene, on 6 matching bases. The CDR3 protein: CASSRGLYEQYF. The nucleotide sequence is given as TGTGCCAGTAGTAGGGGGCTCTACGAGCAGTACTTC. The full variable domain, completed from the reference TRBV19 and TRBJ2-7 proteins outside the CDR3, reads DGGITQSPKYLFRKEGQNVTLSCEQNLNHDAMYWYRQDPGQGLRLIYYSQIVNDFQKGDIAEGYSVSREKKESFPLTVTSAQKNPTAFYLCASSRGLYEQYFGPGTRLTVT.